The 18 T cell receptor beta chains reported below all come from one sample, sequenced in a study of CD8+CD57+ T cells in acquired aplastic anemia. The patients chosen for sequencing had shown expansion of CD8+CD57+ cells (detected by flow cytometry). Genomic DNA, the template, was used for profiling of the TCR beta VDJ and CDR3. MiXCR was run by TCRdb on the reads, yielding one entry per CDR3 protein. The data hold 150,000 to 200,000 distinct CDR3 sequences, with 71% observed a single time. The sample comprised sorted CD4+, CD8+, or CD8+CD57+ T cells (not recorded which) from PBMCs. Receptor source: a human donor with aplastic anemia.

The chain carries TRBV7-3 and TRBJ2-2; D gene unclear. Trimming pared 6 bases from V and 0 bases from J, leaving 14 bases between. The CDR3 is made up of 16 amino acids. Germline CDR1 SGHTA, CDR2 FQGTGA. CDR3 loop: CASSEVTKTNTGELFF. CDR3 bases: TGTGCCAGCAGTGAAGTTACCAAAACGAACACCGGGGAGCTGTTTTTT.

This clonotype has a count of ten or more. The CDR3 DNA reads as TGTGCCAGCAGTGAAGCGGAAGCAAACGAGCAGTACTTC. It codes for CASSEAEANEQYF. The chain is built from TRBV6-1 and TRBJ2-7, with D uncertain. In germline, CDR1 is MNHNS, CDR2 SASEGT. V lost 0 bases and J 5 bases, leaving 8 bases between the germline ends. The CDR3 sequence is 13 residues long.

In its sample, this clonotype was seen once. The chain combines TRBV6-4 with TRBJ1-1; D remains unclear. The CDR3 is 13 residues long. CDR1 is MRHNA and CDR2 is SNTAGT in the germline V gene. Trimming cost V 9 bases and J 1 base, with 12 bases left between them. CDR3: CASGVDQNTEAFF. Written as DNA, the CDR3 is TGTGCCAGTGGTGTGGACCAGAACACTGAAGCTTTCTTT.

This chain joins TRBV20-1 and TRBJ2-1, with 12 nucleotides matching TRBD2. The germline V gene encodes CDR1 DFQATT and CDR2 SNEGSKA (reference sequence). The length of the CDR3 is 15 residues. The junction had 11 bases not matched to a gene; V was cut back by 8 bases and J by 6 bases. CDR3 residues: CSTERTSGASNEQFF. The DNA of the CDR3 is TGCAGTACCGAGAGGACTAGCGGGGCCTCCAATGAGCAGTTCTTC.

The chain combines TRBV7-2 with TRBJ2-1, with TRBD2 matching 10 bases. Germline assignment: CDR1 SGHTA and CDR2 FQGNSA. V lost 3 bases, J lost 6 bases, and 5 bases stayed unmatched. This CDR3 is built from 15 residues. The CDR3 nucleotides are TGTGCCAGCAGCTTCGCTAGCGGGAGATCCAATGAGCAGTTCTTC. It translates to CASSFASGRSNEQFF.

The V call is TRBV24-1, the J call TRBJ2-7, with D possibly matching TRBD1 (6 bases). Looked up from germline, CDR1 is KGHDR and CDR2 is SFDVKD. Trimming stripped 4 bases from V and 5 bases from J, with 11 bases between. The CDR3 has 13 residues. DNA of the CDR3: TGTGCCACCAGTGACAGGGGCAGGGACGAGCAGTACTTC. It specifies CATSDRGRDEQYF.

V usage is TRBV5-6 and J usage is TRBJ2-2, with 11 bases lining up with TRBD1. CDR1 SGHDT and CDR2 YYEEEE come from the germline V gene. This CDR3 is built from 16 residues. V lost 5 bases and J lost 5; bases outside the gene matches: 8. DNA for the CDR3: TGTGCCAGCAGTCTCCCGGGACAGGGGGTAACCGGGGAGCTGTTTTTT. It is translated as CASSLPGQGVTGELFF.

The chain carries TRBV7-3 and TRBJ2-1, with 11 bases lining up with TRBD2. Germline assignment: CDR1 SGHTA and CDR2 FQGTGA. Unmatched junction bases numbered 7, after V lost 4 bases and J lost 5 bases. This CDR3 has 16 residues. Here the CDR3 reads CASSSTLAGGNNEQFF. In nucleotides, the CDR3 is TGTGCCAGCAGCTCGACCCTAGCGGGGGGTAACAATGAGCAGTTCTTC.

This chain uses TRBV7-6 with TRBJ2-2; tentative D call: TRBD2 (6 bases). CDR3 length: 16 amino acids. The germline gives CDR1 SGHVS, CDR2 FNYEAQ. Trimming took 0 bases from V and 4 from J, leaving 12 bases between them. In nucleotides, the CDR3 is TGTGCCAGCAGCTTAGCCGAGGGACTGATCACCGGGGAGCTGTTTTTT. Its protein product is CASSLAEGLITGELFF.

The J gene is TRBJ2-6, the V gene TRBV29-1, with D tentatively TRBD1 or TRBD2 (5 bases each). This CDR3 has 15 amino acids. V gave up 4 bases and J gave up 2 bases, with 12 bases separating them. Germline assignment: CDR1 SQVTM and CDR2 ANQGSEA. The CDR3 sequence: CSVVSRGPGANVLTF. CDR3 DNA: TGCAGCGTTGTGTCGAGGGGCCCTGGGGCCAACGTCCTGACTTTC.

CDR3 loop: CASSQRPESSYEQYF. The CDR3 DNA reads TGTGCCAGCAGCCAGAGGCCCGAAAGCTCCTACGAGCAGTACTTC. V and J are TRBV4-2 and TRBJ2-7; D is ambiguous. The CDR3 contains 15 residues. Germline V gene lookup returns CDR1 LGHNA and CDR2 YNFKEQ. Trimming pared 3 bases from V and 0 bases from J, leaving 12 bases between.

J is TRBJ2-3 and V is TRBV6-4, with TRBD1 matching 11 bases. The V gene's germline CDR1 is MRHNA and CDR2 SNTAGT. After removal of 4 bases from V and 1 base from J, the junction contained 1 base not matched to a gene. The CDR3 loop spans 15 amino acids. As DNA, the CDR3 is TGTGCCAGCAGTGGGGGACAGGGGGGCACAGATACGCAGTATTTT. Translating gives CASSGGQGGTDTQYF.

V and J are TRBV20-1 and TRBJ1-1; D perhaps matches TRBD1 (5 bases). V lost 8 bases and J 3 bases, leaving 13 bases between the germline ends. The germline V gene encodes CDR1 DFQATT and CDR2 SNEGSKA (reference sequence). The CDR3 spans 12 residues. For the CDR3, the DNA is TGCAGTCCCCCCCCGGGGGACACTGAAGCTTTCTTT. It yields the protein CSPPPGDTEAFF.

This clonotype has more than one count but fewer than ten. The chain carries TRBV20-1 and TRBJ2-7, with D possibly TRBD2 on 7 matching bases. The V gene lost 3 bases and the J gene lost 7 bases, with 16 bases spanning the gap. Germline assignment: CDR1 DFQATT and CDR2 SNEGSKA (reference sequence). The CDR3 consists of 13 residues. CDR3 loop: CSASGGGGKEQYF. In DNA, the CDR3 is TGCAGTGCTAGCGGGGGCGGGGGCAAGGAGCAGTACTTC.

This chain joins TRBV15 and TRBJ1-1; D gene unclear. The CDR3 runs to 13 residues. Germline lookup yields CDR1 LNHNV and CDR2 YYDKDF (reference sequence). The germline V and J ends were trimmed by 5 bases and 0 bases, with 7 bases remaining between them. CDR3 coding DNA: TGTGCCACCAGCCCGGGTGTGAACACTGAAGCTTTCTTT. Translation: CATSPGVNTEAFF.

This chain joins TRBV2 and TRBJ2-1; D is perhaps TRBD2 (5 bases). This CDR3 is 13 amino acids long. In germline, CDR1 is SNHLY, CDR2 FYNNEI. Trimming removed 0 bases at V and 9 bases at J, with 9 bases between. This CDR3 is CASSEARVGEQFF. The CDR3 DNA reads as TGTGCCAGCAGTGAAGCGCGGGTGGGTGAGCAGTTCTTC.

The CDR3 nucleotides read TGTGCCAGCAGCTTAGCAGATAGGGCGCGGGAGCAGTTCTTC. It encodes CASSLADRAREQFF. The rearrangement joins TRBV7-8 to TRBJ2-1; no reliable D call. V was pared by 0 bases and J by 10 bases, with 13 bases between. The CDR3 has 14 residues. The germline V gene has CDR1 SGHVS and CDR2 FQNEAQ. The whole variable domain, filled in from reference TRBV7-8 and TRBJ2-1, reads GAGVSQSPRYKVAKRGQDVALRCDPISGHVSLFWYQQALGQGPEFLTYFQNEAQLDKSGLPSDRFFAERPEGSVSTLKIQRTQQEDSAVYLCASSLADRAREQFFGPGTRLTVL.

The chain uses TRBV7-8 and TRBJ1-1; 9 nucleotides match TRBD1. CDR1 is SGHVS and CDR2 is FQNEAQ in the germline V gene. CDR3 length: 14 residues. Germline trimming cut 4 bases from V and 7 bases from J; bases unmatched to any gene: 7. DNA for the CDR3: TGTGCCAGCAGCTCCGGGACAGGGAGGCTTGAAGCTTTCTTT. Protein product: CASSSGTGRLEAFF.